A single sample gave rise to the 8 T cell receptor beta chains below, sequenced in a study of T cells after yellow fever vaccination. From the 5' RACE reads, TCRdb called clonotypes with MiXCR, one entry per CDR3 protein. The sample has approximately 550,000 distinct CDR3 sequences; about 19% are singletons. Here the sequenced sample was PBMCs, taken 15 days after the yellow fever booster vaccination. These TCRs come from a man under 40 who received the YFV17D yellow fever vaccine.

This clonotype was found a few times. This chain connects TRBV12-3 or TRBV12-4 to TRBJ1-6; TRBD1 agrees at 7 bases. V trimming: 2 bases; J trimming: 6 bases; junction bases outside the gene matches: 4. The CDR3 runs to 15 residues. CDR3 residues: CASSLRQGGNSPLHF. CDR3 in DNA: TGTGCCAGCAGTTTAAGACAGGGAGGTAATTCACCCCTCCACTTT.

The CDR3 nucleotides are TGTGCCAGCAGCCCCAGGGGAATAGCCGGGGAGCTGTTTTTT. This translates into CASSPRGIAGELFF. This chain joins TRBV12-3 or TRBV12-4 and TRBJ2-2, with D possibly matching TRBD1 (6 bases). The ends were cut back, 6 bases at V and 6 bases at J, with 14 bases in the middle. The CDR3 spans 14 residues.

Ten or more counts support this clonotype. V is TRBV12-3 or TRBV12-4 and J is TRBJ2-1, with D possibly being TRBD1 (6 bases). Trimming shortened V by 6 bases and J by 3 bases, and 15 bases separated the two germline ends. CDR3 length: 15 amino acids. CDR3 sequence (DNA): TGTGCCAGCAGAGAACAGGGAGACAACTACAATGAGCAGTTCTTC. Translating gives CASREQGDNYNEQFF.

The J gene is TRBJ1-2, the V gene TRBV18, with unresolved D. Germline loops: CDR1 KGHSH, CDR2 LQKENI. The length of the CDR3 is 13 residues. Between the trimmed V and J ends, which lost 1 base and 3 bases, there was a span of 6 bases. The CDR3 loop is CASSPQADYGYTF. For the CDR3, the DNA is TGTGCCAGCTCACCACAGGCGGACTATGGCTACACCTTC.

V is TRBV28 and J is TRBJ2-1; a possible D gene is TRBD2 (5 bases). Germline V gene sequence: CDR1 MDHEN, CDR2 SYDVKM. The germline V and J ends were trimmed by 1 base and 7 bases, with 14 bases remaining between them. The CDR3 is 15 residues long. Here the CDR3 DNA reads TGTGCCAGCAGTTTATCGTCCACTAGGGTAAATGAGCAGTTCTTC. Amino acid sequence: CASSLSSTRVNEQFF.

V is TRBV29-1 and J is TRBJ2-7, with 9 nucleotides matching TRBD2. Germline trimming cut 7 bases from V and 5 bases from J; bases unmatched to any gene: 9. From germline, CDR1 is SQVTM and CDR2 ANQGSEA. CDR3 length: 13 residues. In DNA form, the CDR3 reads TGCAGCGGAACGAGCGGGAGGCTCGACGAGCAGTACTTC. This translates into CSGTSGRLDEQYF.

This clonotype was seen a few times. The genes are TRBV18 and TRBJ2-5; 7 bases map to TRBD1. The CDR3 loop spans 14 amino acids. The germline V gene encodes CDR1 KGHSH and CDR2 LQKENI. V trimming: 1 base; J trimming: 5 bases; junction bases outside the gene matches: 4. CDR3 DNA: TGTGCCAGCTCACCACGGGACAGTCTGGAGACCCAGTACTTC. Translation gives CASSPRDSLETQYF.

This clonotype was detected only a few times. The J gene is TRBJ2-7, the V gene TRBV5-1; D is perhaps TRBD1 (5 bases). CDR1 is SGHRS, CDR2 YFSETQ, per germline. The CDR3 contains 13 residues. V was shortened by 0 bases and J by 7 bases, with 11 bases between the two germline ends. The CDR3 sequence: CASSLGGPGEQYF. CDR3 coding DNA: TGCGCCAGCAGCTTGGGGGGCCCAGGAGAGCAGTACTTC.